The 18 T cell receptor beta chains presented below share a single source sample, sequenced in a study of blood T cell repertoires in COVID-19. Repertoires were generated with immunoSEQ multiplex PCR, while TCRdb's copy carries only in-frame clones and drops some. Of some 150,000 clones in the sample, about nine tenths were seen once. The sequenced sample consisted of PBMCs or T cells enriched from blood (not recorded which). These receptors were taken from a woman between 18 and 30 years old who had recovered from COVID-19.

The CDR3 coding sequence is TGTGCCAGCAGCTTAGGACTAGCGGCCCCATACTCCTACGAGCAGTACTTC. The encoded protein is CASSLGLAAPYSYEQYF. This rearrangement joins TRBV13 to TRBJ2-7; 8 nucleotides agree with TRBD2. Germline values: CDR1 PRHDT, CDR2 FYEKMQ (reference sequence). The junction had 7 bases not matched to a gene; V was cut back by 0 bases and J by 0 bases. CDR3 size: 17 residues.

The chain joins TRBV5-5 to TRBJ2-5, with D perhaps TRBD2 (5 bases). Trimming left V 1 base short and J 5 bases short, with 9 bases between. There are 13 residues in the CDR3. The germline V gene encodes CDR1 SGHKS and CDR2 YYEKEE (reference sequence). CDR3 loop: CASSLFGEETQYF. In nucleotides, the CDR3 is TGTGCCAGCAGCTTGTTTGGGGAGGAGACCCAGTACTTC.

The genes are TRBV18 and TRBJ1-3; 8 bases are shared with TRBD1. The CDR3 sequence is 13 residues long. V lost 5 bases to trimming and J lost 3 bases; unmatched junction nucleotides: 0. CDR1 is KGHSH and CDR2 is LQKENI in the germline V gene. The CDR3 sequence: CASSDRGGNTIYF. The CDR3 bases are TGTGCCAGCTCAGACAGGGGTGGAAACACCATATATTTT.

V and J are TRBV7-6 and TRBJ2-5, with a tentative D call TRBD1 (6 bases). The CDR3 totals 14 residues. Germline CDR1 reads SGHVS; CDR2 reads FNYEAQ. V was clipped by 5 bases and J by 1 base, with 11 bases between them. DNA of the CDR3: TGTGCCAGCAGCGCCAGGACAGCCCAAGAGACCCAGTACTTC. The encoded protein is CASSARTAQETQYF.

The chain couples TRBV18 to TRBJ2-2, with D possibly TRBD1 on 6 matching bases. Germline CDR1 is KGHSH and CDR2 is LQKENI. This CDR3 comprises 15 residues. Trimming cost V 1 base and J 0 bases, with 6 bases left between them. CDR3: CASSPRDTNTGELFF. For the CDR3, the DNA is TGTGCCAGCTCACCACGGGACACGAACACCGGGGAGCTGTTTTTT.

The V and J genes are TRBV6-5 and TRBJ1-3; tentative D call: TRBD1 (6 bases). This CDR3 spans 13 amino acids. V lost 8 bases to trimming and J lost 0 bases, with 8 bases between them. Germline V lookup: CDR1 MNHEY, CDR2 SVGAGI. This chain's CDR3 is CASFRGSGNTIYF. The DNA for the CDR3 is TGTGCCAGCTTCAGGGGCTCTGGAAACACCATATATTTT.

The genes are TRBV28 and TRBJ2-1, with 7 bases identical to TRBD2. The CDR3 is made up of 16 amino acids. The ends lost 4 bases at V and 8 bases at J; junction bases unmatched: 14. CDR1 is MDHEN and CDR2 is SYDVKM in the germline V gene. The CDR3 nucleotides read TGTGCCAGCAGTTCCTCCAGCGGTTATGGGGGGGATGAGCAGTTCTTC. It is translated as CASSSSSGYGGDEQFF.

This rearrangement joins TRBV6-5 to TRBJ1-2; TRBD1 matches at 7 bases. The germline V gene has CDR1 MNHEY and CDR2 SVGAGI. The J segment lost 3 bases and the V segment lost 5 bases, leaving 6 bases of the junction unmatched. The CDR3 is made up of 14 amino acids. The DNA for the CDR3 is TGTGCCAGCAGTCCGGGAACAGGGGACTATGGCTACACCTTC. Its protein is CASSPGTGDYGYTF.

The chain joins TRBV28 to TRBJ1-5; possibly TRBD1 for D (6 bases). The CDR3 length is 14 residues. Germline CDR1 MDHEN, CDR2 SYDVKM. The ends were cut back, 8 bases at V and 5 bases at J, with 16 bases in the middle. The CDR3 nucleotides read TGTGCCAGCGGTAACCCAGGGGATTATCAGCCCCAGCATTTT. As protein: CASGNPGDYQPQHF.

This clone was seen a handful of times. The chain employs TRBV7-9 and TRBJ1-2; D not certain. CDR1 SEHNR and CDR2 FQNEAQ come from the germline V gene (reference sequence). The CDR3 has 15 residues. Trimming removed 0 bases from V and 6 bases from J, with 14 bases in between. The CDR3 coding sequence is TGTGCCAGCAGCTTAGCTTCGGGAATTGAAAATGGCTACACCTTC. It is translated as CASSLASGIENGYTF.

V usage is TRBV7-3 and J usage is TRBJ2-7; TRBD2 is a possible D gene (6 bases). CDR1 is SGHTA and CDR2 is FQGTGA in the germline V gene. The CDR3 consists of 16 residues. Trimming left V 2 bases short and J 0 bases short, with 14 bases between. For the CDR3, the DNA is TGTGCCAGCAGCTTATTCGGGGGAGGAATCTCCTACGAGCAGTACTTC. Protein: CASSLFGGGISYEQYF.

The sample holds many counts of this clone. V usage is TRBV6-4 and J usage is TRBJ1-1, with D possibly being TRBD1 (6 bases). Germline V gene sequence: CDR1 MRHNA, CDR2 SNTAGT. V lost 6 bases, J lost 6 bases, and 14 bases lay in between. The CDR3 extends over 13 amino acids. This CDR3 reads CASSGGQPSEAFF. In DNA form, the CDR3 reads TGTGCCAGCAGCGGTGGACAGCCCTCTGAAGCTTTCTTT.

This clone appeared a single time. The chain carries TRBV30 and TRBJ1-4, with D tentatively TRBD1 (6 bases). Trimming removed 3 bases at V and 0 bases at J, with 23 bases between. The CDR3 is 19 residues long. Germline V gene lookup returns CDR1 GTSNPN and CDR2 SVGIG (reference sequence). CDR3 residues: CAWSGPGVKAFATNEKLFF. CDR3 coding DNA: TGTGCCTGGAGCGGACCAGGGGTAAAAGCCTTTGCAACTAATGAAAAACTGTTTTTT.

The V and J genes are TRBV2 and TRBJ1-6, with 9 positions matching TRBD1. CDR3 length equals 15 residues. V shed 8 bases, J shed 6 bases, and the junction held 8 bases outside the gene matches. Germline V lookup: CDR1 SNHLY, CDR2 FYNNEI. CDR3 loop: CASRIQGAGNSPLHF. The DNA of the CDR3 is TGTGCCAGCCGGATACAGGGGGCGGGTAATTCACCCCTCCACTTT.

The V gene is TRBV29-1, the J gene TRBJ1-5; possible D gene TRBD1, 6 bases. The ends were cut back, 6 bases at V and 6 bases at J, with 24 bases in the middle. The CDR3 contains 16 residues. Germline V gives CDR1 SQVTM, CDR2 ANQGSEA. The CDR3 sequence is CSVPGAQGLLSQPQHF. The CDR3 coding sequence is TGCAGCGTCCCTGGGGCACAGGGATTACTCTCTCAGCCCCAGCATTTT.

V usage is TRBV7-9 and J usage is TRBJ2-6; D remains ambiguous. The CDR3 extends over 13 amino acids. V gave up 7 bases and J gave up 0 bases, with 4 bases separating them. The V gene's germline CDR1 is SEHNR and CDR2 FQNEAQ (reference sequence). The CDR3 sequence is CASTRSGANVLTF. CDR3 bases: TGTGCCAGCACCCGCTCTGGGGCCAACGTCCTGACTTTC.

The chain has TRBV28 and TRBJ2-7; TRBD2 matches at 14 bases. Per the germline V gene, CDR1 is MDHEN and CDR2 is SYDVKM. This CDR3 contains 14 residues. V was pared by 9 bases and J by 7 bases, with 8 bases of the junction left unmatched. CDR3 in amino acids: CASRLAGGTGEQYF. The CDR3 DNA is TGTGCCAGTCGACTAGCGGGAGGGACGGGGGAGCAGTACTTC.

The chain uses TRBV7-2 and TRBJ2-1; 7 nucleotides agree with TRBD1. Germline CDR1 SGHTA, CDR2 FQGNSA. This CDR3 is built from 13 residues. V dropped 4 bases and J dropped 6; count of bases not matched to a gene: 3. This CDR3 is CASSSNRGNEQFF. The CDR3 nucleotides read TGTGCCAGCAGCTCAAACAGGGGCAATGAGCAGTTCTTC.